The 30 T cell receptor beta chains in this list originate from one sample, sequenced in a study of graft-versus-host responses after intestinal transplantation. These receptors have no known antigen. TCRdb's table, derived via immunoSEQ multiplex PCR, lists solely in-frame clones and lacks some. The table records around 100,000 clones, roughly 84% of them present only once. The material was unstimulated CD4+ T cells sorted from spleen or lymph node cells, obtained before intestinal transplant. The receptor set was obtained from a human donor who received an intestinal transplant.

This clone was counted between two and nine times. V gene TRBV19 combines with J gene TRBJ1-5; D not certain. Trimming took off 10 bases at V and 4 bases at J, with 14 bases between the two ends. Germline V gives CDR1 LNHDA, CDR2 SQIVND (reference sequence). CDR3 size: 13 residues. Written as DNA, the CDR3 is TGTGCCACCGCCGTGGTGGGTAATCAGCCCCAGCATTTT. Protein product: CATAVVGNQPQHF.

The gene calls are TRBV2 and TRBJ1-3; 7 bases are shared with TRBD1. After removal of 11 bases from V and 2 bases from J, the junction contained 12 bases not matched to a gene. Per germline, CDR1 SNHLY and CDR2 FYNNEI. The CDR3 is 15 residues long. CDR3 bases: TGTGCCGGCCAGGGGGGGAATACACCTGGAAACACCATATATTTT. Its protein is CAGQGGNTPGNTIYF.

The V and J genes are TRBV7-9 and TRBJ2-3; TRBD2 is a possible D gene (6 bases). CDR1 SEHNR and CDR2 FQNEAQ come from the germline V gene (reference sequence). V lost 7 bases and J lost 1, with 12 bases in between. The length of the CDR3 is 14 residues. CDR3 amino acids: CASIRLVGTDTQYF. CDR3 DNA: TGTGCCAGCATCCGACTAGTGGGCACAGATACGCAGTATTTT.

This clone showed up just a few times. This CDR3 is also generated by other DNA sequences in the sample. The chain is built from TRBV5-1 and TRBJ2-7; 9 bases are shared with TRBD1. The CDR3 runs to 14 residues. J gave up 5 bases and V 0 bases, and 3 bases lay outside the gene matches. Per the germline V gene, CDR1 is SGHRS and CDR2 is YFSETQ. The CDR3 DNA reads as TGCGCCAGCAGCTTGGACAGGGGGCGCGACGAGCAGTACTTC. This encodes CASSLDRGRDEQYF.

The V and J genes are TRBV11-2 and TRBJ1-2; D is uncertain. This CDR3 contains 17 residues. With 3 bases removed from V and 0 bases from J, the gap between germline ends came to 17 bases. In germline, CDR1 is SGHAT, CDR2 FQNNGV. CDR3 protein: CASSFDARERANYGYTF. Written as DNA, the CDR3 is TGTGCCAGCAGCTTCGACGCAAGGGAGCGAGCTAACTATGGCTACACCTTC.

The chain is built from TRBV11-1 and TRBJ2-7; 11 bases are shared with TRBD1. The CDR3 length is 14 residues. Germline V lookup: CDR1 SGHAT, CDR2 FQDESV (reference sequence). V trimming: 5 bases; J trimming: 9 bases; junction bases outside the gene matches: 9. CDR3 bases: TGTGCCAGCAGCAGAAACCGGGACAGGGGGGGGCAGTACTTC. Its translation is CASSRNRDRGGQYF.

V is TRBV2 and J is TRBJ2-1; D unresolved. V was clipped by 6 bases and J by 4 bases, with 13 bases between them. Germline-derived CDR1 and CDR2 are SNHLY and FYNNEI. The CDR3 spans 14 residues. This CDR3 is CASRGPNTYNEQFF. The DNA of the CDR3 is TGTGCCAGCAGGGGTCCTAACACTTACAATGAGCAGTTCTTC.

This clone was detected a few times. Mismatch with germline at one junction end may stem from a read error. This chain uses TRBV6-5 with TRBJ2-7; maybe TRBD2 (5 bases). The V gene's germline CDR1 is MNHEY and CDR2 SVGAGI. The CDR3 extends over 12 amino acids. In DNA form, the CDR3 reads TGTGCCAGCAGTTACTTCGGCCTTAACGAGGGCTTC. This translates into CASSYFGLNEGF.

The chain joins TRBV7-9 to TRBJ2-1; 11 bases are a match to TRBD2. Germline CDR1 SEHNR, CDR2 FQNEAQ (reference sequence). V lost 9 bases, J lost 0 bases, and 13 bases stayed unmatched. The CDR3 has 18 amino acids. The CDR3 loop is CASPPAGTSGSSYNEQFF. For the CDR3, the DNA is TGTGCCAGTCCGCCTGCTGGGACTAGCGGAAGCTCCTACAATGAGCAGTTCTTC.

The V and J genes are TRBV5-4 and TRBJ2-1, with D possibly TRBD2 on 6 matching bases. There are 17 residues in the CDR3. Germline CDR1 and CDR2: SGHNT and YYREEE (reference sequence). Trimming took 0 bases from V and 2 from J, leaving 15 bases between them. CDR3 in DNA: TGTGCCAGCAGCTTGGGAAATGGACTATCAGCCTACAATGAGCAGTTCTTC. Its translation is CASSLGNGLSAYNEQFF.

The chain carries TRBV11-2 and TRBJ2-1; D unclear. There are 12 residues in the CDR3. The germline CDR1 and CDR2 sequences are SGHAT and FQNNGV. V lost 5 bases and J 6 bases, leaving 8 bases between the germline ends. The CDR3 DNA follows: TGTGCCAGCAGCCCGGGTGGCAATGAGCAGTTCTTC. Translating it yields CASSPGGNEQFF.

CDR3 sequence: CASSQGQGANYGYTF. DNA for the CDR3: TGTGCCAGCAGTCAAGGACAGGGGGCTAACTATGGCTACACCTTC. The chain has TRBV5-4 and TRBJ1-2; 10 bases are shared with TRBD1. The CDR3 is made up of 15 amino acids. CDR1 is SGHNT, CDR2 YYREEE, per germline (reference sequence). Trimming took 5 bases from V and 0 from J; bases not matched to a gene: 4.

This CDR3 reads CASGREVGANYGYTF. In nucleotides, the CDR3 is TGTGCCAGCGGTCGTGAGGTAGGGGCTAACTATGGCTACACCTTC. This chain connects TRBV9 to TRBJ1-2; the D gene is possibly TRBD1 (5 bases). This CDR3 contains 15 residues. Germline-derived CDR1 and CDR2 are SGDLS and YYNGEE. Trimming pared 7 bases from V and 0 bases from J, leaving 16 bases between.

The rearrangement joins TRBV19 to TRBJ2-5; 10 bases line up with TRBD1. The CDR3 length is 14 residues. The V gene's germline CDR1 is LNHDA and CDR2 SQIVND (reference sequence). After removal of 6 bases from V and 5 bases from J, the junction contained 6 bases not matched to a gene. The CDR3 coding sequence is TGTGCCAGTAGGCCGGGACAGGGGTTGGAGACCCAGTACTTC. It codes for CASRPGQGLETQYF.

This clone was seen only once. The chain carries TRBV5-1 and TRBJ2-3; 7 positions match TRBD1. Per germline, CDR1 SGHRS and CDR2 YFSETQ. The CDR3 runs 15 residues. J lost 2 bases, V lost 6 bases, and 9 bases had no gene match. Written as DNA, the CDR3 is TGCGCCAGCAAAATCAACAGGGGAGACACAGATACGCAGTATTTT. This translates into CASKINRGDTDTQYF.

V gene TRBV29-1 combines with J gene TRBJ2-3; TRBD2 aligns across 10 bases. The trim removed 1 base at V and 5 bases at J, leaving 6 bases unmatched. CDR3 length equals 15 residues. Germline-derived CDR1 and CDR2 are SQVTM and ANQGSEA. CDR3 in DNA: TGCAGCGTTGAAGTCGGCGTAGCGGGGGGAGATACGCAGTATTTT. This gives the protein CSVEVGVAGGDTQYF.

V and J are TRBV7-6 and TRBJ2-7; D is uncertain. The CDR3 contains 15 residues. Germline V gene sequence: CDR1 SGHVS, CDR2 FNYEAQ. V was clipped by 3 bases and J by 3 bases, with 15 bases between them. CDR3 amino acids: CASSLVLGPSYEQYF. The DNA of the CDR3 is TGTGCCAGCAGCTTGGTACTGGGTCCAAGCTACGAGCAGTACTTC.

The rearrangement joins TRBV7-6 to TRBJ1-1; D is undetermined. V was clipped by 2 bases and J by 0 bases, with 10 bases between them. CDR1 is SGHVS and CDR2 is FNYEAQ in the germline V gene. This CDR3 contains 15 residues. CDR3 nucleotides: TGTGCCAGCAGCTTAAGGGTGGGTATGAACACTGAAGCTTTCTTT. Its translation is CASSLRVGMNTEAFF.

The chain has TRBV2 and TRBJ2-4; perhaps TRBD1 as D (6 bases). This CDR3 region has 16 residues. With 5 bases removed from V and 0 bases from J, the gap between germline ends came to 14 bases. Per the germline V gene, CDR1 is SNHLY and CDR2 is FYNNEI. CDR3: CASSLGQNLAKNIQYF. The DNA for the CDR3 is TGTGCCAGCAGTCTAGGACAGAACTTAGCCAAAAACATTCAGTACTTC.

The V call is TRBV5-4, the J call TRBJ2-2; D call uncertain. The CDR3 sequence is 15 residues long. Germline lookup yields CDR1 SGHNT and CDR2 YYREEE (reference sequence). Trimming took off 5 bases at V and 6 bases at J, with 17 bases between the two ends. CDR3 sequence reads: CASSSGLLSAGELFF. In DNA, the CDR3 is TGTGCCAGCAGTTCGGGCTTATTGAGTGCCGGGGAGCTGTTTTTT.

The chain carries TRBV7-9 and TRBJ2-1; D remains ambiguous. Germline CDR1 is SEHNR and CDR2 is FQNEAQ (reference sequence). The CDR3 has 15 residues. V was pared by 3 bases and J by 3 bases, with 12 bases between. The CDR3: CASSFFFPLYNEQFF. In nucleotides, the CDR3 is TGTGCCAGCAGCTTTTTTTTTCCTCTCTACAATGAGCAGTTCTTC. Full variable domain (outside the CDR3, taken from reference TRBV7-9 and TRBJ2-1): DTGVSQNPRHKITKRGQNVTFRCDPISEHNRLYWYRQTLGQGPEFLTYFQNEAQLEKSRLLSDRFSAERPKGSFSTLEIQRTEQGDSAMYLCASSFFFPLYNEQFFGPGTRLTVL.

The gene calls are TRBV5-1 and TRBJ1-2, with 7 bases aligning to TRBD1. Germline trimming cut 4 bases from V and 4 bases from J; bases unmatched to any gene: 7. The CDR3 has 14 residues. Germline CDR1 reads SGHRS; CDR2 reads YFSETQ. The chain's CDR3 is CASSRLQGTYGYTF. CDR3 DNA: TGCGCCAGCAGCCGATTACAGGGGACCTATGGCTACACCTTC.

This sequence joins TRBV7-2 and TRBJ2-7; D call uncertain. CDR3 length equals 13 residues. With 0 bases removed from V and 0 bases from J, the gap between germline ends came to 3 bases. Germline values: CDR1 SGHTA, CDR2 FQGNSA. The CDR3 DNA follows: TGTGCCAGCAGCTTAGCTAGCTCCTACGAGCAGTACTTC. Translating it yields CASSLASSYEQYF.

The chain has TRBV1 and TRBJ1-6; whether TRBD1, the table's D call, matches the DNA was not checked. TRBV1 is an annotated pseudogene. The CDR3 sequence is 16 residues long. The CDR3 protein is CTSSQARQGGNSPLHF. For the CDR3, the DNA is TGCACCAGCAGCCAAGCTCGACAGGGTGGTAATTCACCCCTCCACTTT.

V usage is TRBV27 and J usage is TRBJ2-6, with 10 bases matching TRBD2. This CDR3 contains 20 residues. V shed 5 bases and J 8 bases; nucleotides not matched to a gene: 21. The germline V gene has CDR1 MNHEY and CDR2 SMNVEV (reference sequence). The CDR3 sequence: CASSPEREGLWGQATNVLTF. CDR3 nucleotide sequence: TGTGCCAGCAGTCCTGAGCGGGAGGGCCTCTGGGGCCAGGCAACCAACGTCCTGACTTTC.

There are a few counts of this clone. This chain links TRBV7-9 with TRBJ2-7; possible D gene TRBD1, 6 bases. In germline, CDR1 is SEHNR, CDR2 FQNEAQ (reference sequence). Trimming left V 3 bases short and J 0 bases short, with 12 bases between. This CDR3 comprises 15 residues. The DNA of the CDR3 is TGTGCCAGCAGCTTGAGTCGGACAGCCTCCTACGAGCAGTACTTC. It is translated as CASSLSRTASYEQYF.

The V call is TRBV29-1, the J call TRBJ1-1; D not resolved. The CDR3 consists of 14 residues. The V and J ends lost 4 bases and 1 base respectively, with 13 bases between them. Germline V lookup: CDR1 SQVTM, CDR2 ANQGSEA. The CDR3 is CSVGRGLRNTEAFF. The CDR3 nucleotides are TGCAGCGTTGGGCGGGGTTTAAGGAACACTGAAGCTTTCTTT. Drawing the rest from reference TRBV29-1 and TRBJ1-1, the complete variable domain is SAVISQKPSRDICQRGTSLTIQCQVDSQVTMMFWYRQQPGQSLTLIATANQGSEATYESGFVIDKFPISRPNLTFSTLTVSNMSPEDSSIYLCSVGRGLRNTEAFFGQGTRLTVV.

V and J are TRBV2 and TRBJ1-1; D is unresolved. V lost 8 bases, J lost 6 bases, and 10 bases lay in between. The CDR3 extends over 11 amino acids. Germline loops: CDR1 SNHLY, CDR2 FYNNEI. The chain's CDR3 is CASGRVPEAFF. In DNA, the CDR3 is TGTGCCAGCGGGAGGGTGCCTGAAGCTTTCTTT.

The J gene is TRBJ1-6, the V gene TRBV10-2; unclear D gene. The CDR3 has 14 residues. Trimming left V 2 bases short and J 10 bases short, with 12 bases between. From germline, CDR1 is WSHSY and CDR2 SAAADI. CDR3 DNA sequence: TGCGCCAGCAGTGAGGCCCTATCGTACTCACCCCTCCACTTT. This sequence encodes CASSEALSYSPLHF.

The J gene is TRBJ1-2, the V gene TRBV5-4, with a possible D match to TRBD1 (5 bases). The V end lost 4 bases, the J end lost 0 bases, and 16 bases lay between the germline ends. The CDR3 loop spans 16 amino acids. CDR1 is SGHNT, CDR2 YYREEE, per germline (reference sequence). CDR3 amino acids: CASSPGGERANYGYTF. As DNA, the CDR3 is TGTGCCAGCAGCCCCGGGGGGGAGAGAGCTAACTATGGCTACACCTTC.